One T cell receptor beta chain is described in this entry. Participant-given clinical history determined each cohort assignment. Authors' methods: Nucleated cell counts were estimated from reference gene primer amplification. The assay was immunoSEQ multiplex PCR, and TCRdb's table has in-frame clones only and misses some. That table furnishes V, J and clone size, whereas the DNA furnished D and trimming. The sample records about 250,000 clones, about 87% being singletons. The data belong to a study of blood T cell repertoires in COVID-19. About the research overall: T cells, B-cell-depleted T cells, or PBMCs supplied cDNA or gDNA.

This CDR3 has 14 amino acids. Germline loops: CDR1 GTSNPN, CDR2 SVGIG (reference sequence). Trimming shortened V by 7 bases and J by 7 bases, and 17 bases separated the two germline ends. This receptor was identified in a woman in her 30s with acute COVID-19. Sequenced input: PBMCs or T cells enriched from blood (not recorded which). V and J are TRBV30 and TRBJ1-6; D possibly corresponds to TRBD1 (5 bases). DNA for the CDR3: TGTGCCTCAACAACGGGACTCCCGAATTCACCCCTCCACTTT. Translation: CASTTGLPNSPLHF.